This TCR beta chain was documented in a study of the immune and genomic landscape of osteosarcoma (dated by TCRdb to the early 2020s). Regarding the research as a whole: A total of more than 45 pediatric and adult patients with high-grade osteosarcoma made up the overall cohort, and the median age at diagnosis was roughly 30 years (range roughly 5-90). To define immunogenic potential, the study profiled osteosarcoma specimens using whole genome, RNA and T-cell receptor sequencing along with immunohistochemistry and reverse phase protein arrays. Poor-risk disease was overrepresented in the cohort, as 73% of patients had an unfavorable pathologic response to standard therapy and 55% to 70% had died. The goal of the study was to explain why immune checkpoint inhibitors have shown limited clinical activity in osteosarcoma. Each of a few patients provided a couple of samples from the same tumor site. To characterize the osteosarcoma immunogenomic landscape, TCR sequencing results were integrated with transcriptome, protein array and immunostaining data. Patients in the overall cohort were roughly 60% male, and 70% to 85% presented with localized disease at diagnosis.

Cut back by 4 bases and 3 bases, the V and J ends lie 7 bases apart. Including the terminal cysteine and phenylalanine, the CDR3 comprises 12 residues. The kept DNA is CDR3 alone, 36 bases in frame from the first base. Sequences WNHNN (CDR1) and SYGVQD (CDR2) are obtained from the germline V gene (reference sequence). TCR beta chain CDR3 regions were immunosequenced using the ImmunoSEQ Assay (Adaptive Biotechnologies). As for the authors' bioinformatics: TCRB rearrangements, read counts, read proportions and gene usage were exported through the ImmunoSEQ Analyzer platform. T-cell clonality was calculated on productive rearrangements as 1 minus Pielou's evenness. In the clonal space homeostasis analysis, clonotypes were binned as rare, small, medium, large or hyperexpanded (0.01 to 1 of the repertoire). TCR productive clonality was compared across immune clusters C1, C2 and C3 using the Wilcoxon rank sum test. Entries here come from immuneACCESS through TCRdb and include only in-frame sequences with V and J called. Some clones fail to appear in such tables; in the studies checked, an unresolved V gene covers under half of the shortfall, and the cause of the remainder is unknown. The DNA gave D and trimming, while V, J and clone size come from that table. Here the sample has about 6,200 clones; 60% to 70% occur a single time. The biggest ten clones account for around 16% of the sample.

The table lists this clone with a count of one. What antigen it recognizes has not been identified. No much larger clone exists at a distance of one base, and base qualities are not known. Beyond this particular receptor, the publication reports: Productive TCR clonality was low overall, averaging roughly 0.1 with a maximum of 0.3, suggesting limited T-cell clonal expansion. Alongside the frozen tumor specimens, matched blood was collected from only a couple of patients. No statistical method determined sample size because osteosarcoma is rare and all possible samples were collected. In five cases, a single hyperexpanded clone dominated the repertoire, and each of these five cases had fewer than 100 T-cell clonotypes. Clonality benchmarks came from external normal skin and healthy peripheral blood data rather than matched normal tissue. TCR productive clonality was higher in the immune-hot C3 cluster than the cold C1 cluster but still low overall.

Post-treatment primary, local recurrence and metastasis tumors from poor-prognosis patients were used as specimens. The V and J genes are TRBV10-1 and TRBJ2-7; a confident D gene designation cannot be given. Material: osteosarcoma tumor tissue from the lung. The TCR originated in a human donor with osteosarcoma. For the CDR3, the sequence is CASSGASYEQYF. The DNA sequence is given as TGCGCCAGCAGTGGGGCTAGCTACGAGCAGTACTTC.